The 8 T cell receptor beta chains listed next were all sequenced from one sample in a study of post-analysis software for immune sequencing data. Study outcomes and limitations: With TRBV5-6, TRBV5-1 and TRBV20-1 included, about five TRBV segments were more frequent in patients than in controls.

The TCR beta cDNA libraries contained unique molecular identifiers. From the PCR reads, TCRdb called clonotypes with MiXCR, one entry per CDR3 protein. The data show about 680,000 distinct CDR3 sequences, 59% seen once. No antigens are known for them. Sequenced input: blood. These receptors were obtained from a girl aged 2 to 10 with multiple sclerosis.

In DNA form, the CDR3 reads TGCAGCGTTGGGAGAGGGGTAGCGGGGGGGACCCAGTACTTC. Its protein product is CSVGRGVAGGTQYF. The rearrangement links TRBV29-1 to TRBJ2-5; 10 bases match TRBD2. The CDR3 extends over 14 amino acids. Germline-derived CDR1 and CDR2 are SQVTM and ANQGSEA. With 4 bases clipped from V and 7 bases from J, the junction kept 9 bases outside the gene matches.

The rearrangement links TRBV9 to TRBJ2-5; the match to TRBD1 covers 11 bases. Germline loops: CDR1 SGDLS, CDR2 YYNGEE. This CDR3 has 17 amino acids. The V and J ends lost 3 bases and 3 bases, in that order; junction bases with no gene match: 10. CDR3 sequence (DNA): TGTGCCAGCAGCGCCCCCCACGGGGACAGGGGGAAAGAGACCCAGTACTTC. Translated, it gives CASSAPHGDRGKETQYF.

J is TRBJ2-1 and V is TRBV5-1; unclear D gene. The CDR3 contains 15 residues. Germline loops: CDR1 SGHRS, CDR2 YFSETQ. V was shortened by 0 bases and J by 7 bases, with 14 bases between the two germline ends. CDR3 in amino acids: CASSLDGAPINEQFF. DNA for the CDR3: TGCGCCAGCAGCTTGGATGGCGCTCCAATTAATGAGCAGTTCTTC.

The CDR3 loop reads CASSLVTGSYNEQFF. CDR3 bases: TGCGCCAGCAGCTTGGTTACAGGCTCCTACAATGAGCAGTTCTTC. This sequence joins TRBV5-1 and TRBJ2-1, with a tentative D call TRBD1 (5 bases). In germline, CDR1 is SGHRS, CDR2 YFSETQ. This CDR3 spans 15 amino acids. V shed 0 bases and J shed 0 bases, with 7 bases lying between them.

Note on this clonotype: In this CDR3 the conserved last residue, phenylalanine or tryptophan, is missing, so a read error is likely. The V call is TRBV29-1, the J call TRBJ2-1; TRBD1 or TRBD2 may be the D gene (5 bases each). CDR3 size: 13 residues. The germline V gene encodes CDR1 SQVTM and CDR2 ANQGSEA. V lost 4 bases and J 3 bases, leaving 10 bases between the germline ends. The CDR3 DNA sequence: TGCAGCGTTGGTGGGACGGTCTACAATGAGCAGTTCCTC. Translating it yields CSVGGTVYNEQFL.

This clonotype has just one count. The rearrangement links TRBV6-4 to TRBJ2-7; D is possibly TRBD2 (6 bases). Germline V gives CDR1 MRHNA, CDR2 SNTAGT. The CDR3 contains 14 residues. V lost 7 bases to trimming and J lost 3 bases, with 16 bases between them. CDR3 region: CASILAGLFYEQYF. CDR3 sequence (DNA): TGTGCCAGCATCCTCGCGGGATTATTCTACGAGCAGTACTTC.

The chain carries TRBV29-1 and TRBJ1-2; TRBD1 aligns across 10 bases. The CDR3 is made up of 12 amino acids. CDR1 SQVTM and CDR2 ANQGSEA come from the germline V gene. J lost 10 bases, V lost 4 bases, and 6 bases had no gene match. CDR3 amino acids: CSVGGTGAHYTF. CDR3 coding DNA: TGCAGCGTTGGGGGGACAGGGGCCCACTACACCTTC.

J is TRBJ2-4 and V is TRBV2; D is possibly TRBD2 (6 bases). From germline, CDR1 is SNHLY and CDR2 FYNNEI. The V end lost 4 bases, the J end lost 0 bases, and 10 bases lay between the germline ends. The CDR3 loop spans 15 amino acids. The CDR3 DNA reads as TGTGCCAGCAGTGGGGACTCTCTAGCCAAAAACATTCAGTACTTC. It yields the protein CASSGDSLAKNIQYF. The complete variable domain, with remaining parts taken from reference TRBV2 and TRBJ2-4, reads EPEVTQTPSHQVTQMGQEVILRCVPISNHLYFYWYRQILGQKVEFLVSFYNNEISEKSEIFDDQFSVERPDGSNFTLKIRSTKLEDSAMYFCASSGDSLAKNIQYFGAGTRLSVL.